Below are 6 T cell receptor beta chains sequenced from a single sample in a study of blood T cell repertoires in COVID-19. Some clones are missing from TCRdb's copy, which holds only in-frame ones; the method was immunoSEQ multiplex PCR. Among some 66,000 clones listed, 85% to 95% were seen once. The sample consisted of peripheral blood. Every receptor here comes from an older man with active COVID-19.

The rearrangement joins TRBV7-9 to TRBJ1-3; D is unresolved. Germline loops: CDR1 SEHNR, CDR2 FQNEAQ (reference sequence). V lost 1 base to trimming and J lost 6 bases, with 16 bases between them. This CDR3 is built from 16 residues. CDR3 sequence: CASSLVGTGGLNTIYF. CDR3 nucleotides: TGTGCCAGCAGCTTAGTGGGTACTGGAGGGCTAAACACCATATATTTT.

The chain joins TRBV29-1 to TRBJ2-2; 7 nucleotides agree with TRBD1. With 0 bases clipped from V and 2 bases from J, the junction kept 6 bases outside the gene matches. There are 16 residues in the CDR3. The V gene's germline CDR1 is SQVTM and CDR2 ANQGSEA. The CDR3 DNA reads TGCAGCGTTGAAGAGTGGGACAGAGGAAACACCGGGGAGCTGTTTTTT. This codes for CSVEEWDRGNTGELFF.

The V and J genes are TRBV3-1 (or the pseudogene TRBV3-2) and TRBJ1-2; perhaps TRBD1 as D (6 bases). CDR3 size: 14 residues. Germline V lookup: CDR1 LGHDT, CDR2 YNNKEL (reference sequence). The V end was cut by 8 bases, the J end by 4 bases, with 17 bases between. Here the CDR3 DNA reads TGTGCCAGCGCTCCCTCCAGGGGCAGCTATGGCTACACCTTC. Residues: CASAPSRGSYGYTF.

This clone came up once. The V gene is TRBV5-1, the J gene TRBJ1-1, with 7 bases that match TRBD1. The length of the CDR3 is 14 residues. The germline CDR1 and CDR2 sequences are SGHRS and YFSETQ. The J segment lost 4 bases and the V segment lost 5 bases, leaving 8 bases of the junction unmatched. DNA for the CDR3: TGCGCCAGCAGTAACGGACAGGTCCTCACTGAAGCTTTCTTT. Protein product: CASSNGQVLTEAFF.

The J gene is TRBJ2-7, the V gene TRBV3-1 (or the pseudogene TRBV3-2); TRBD2 matches at 14 bases. This CDR3 has 18 residues. Losses at the gene ends were 3 bases for V and 0 bases for J; bases not matched to a gene: 7. Germline V gene data show CDR1 as LGHDT and CDR2 as YNNKEL (reference sequence). The CDR3: CASSHGLAGGPSSYEQYF. In DNA form, the CDR3 reads TGTGCCAGCAGCCATGGACTAGCGGGGGGTCCTAGCTCCTACGAGCAGTACTTC.

The sample holds one count of this clone. The V call is TRBV5-5, the J call TRBJ1-5; 11 nucleotides line up with TRBD1. CDR3 length equals 19 residues. The germline V gene encodes CDR1 SGHKS and CDR2 YYEKEE (reference sequence). With V trimmed by 4 bases and J by 6 bases, 18 bases remained unmatched. The CDR3 nucleotides read TGTGCCAGCAGCCTAACCCCTGGACAGGGGGCGACTTATGGTCAGCCCCAGCATTTT. This gives the protein CASSLTPGQGATYGQPQHF.